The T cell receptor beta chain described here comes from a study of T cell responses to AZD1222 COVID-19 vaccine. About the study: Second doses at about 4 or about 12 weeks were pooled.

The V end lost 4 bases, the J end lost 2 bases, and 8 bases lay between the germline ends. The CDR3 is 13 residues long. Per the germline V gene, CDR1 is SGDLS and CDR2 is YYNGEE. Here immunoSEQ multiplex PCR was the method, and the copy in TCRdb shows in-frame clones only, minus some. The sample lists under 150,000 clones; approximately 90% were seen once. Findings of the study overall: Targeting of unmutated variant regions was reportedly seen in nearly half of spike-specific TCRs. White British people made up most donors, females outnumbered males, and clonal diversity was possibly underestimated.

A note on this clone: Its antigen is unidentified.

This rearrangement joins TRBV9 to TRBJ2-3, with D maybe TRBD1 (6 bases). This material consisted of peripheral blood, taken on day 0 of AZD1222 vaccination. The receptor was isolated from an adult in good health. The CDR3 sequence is CASSLGATDTQYF. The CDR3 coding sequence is TGTGCCAGCAGCTTGGGGGCCACAGATACGCAGTATTTT. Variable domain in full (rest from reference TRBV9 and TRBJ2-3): DSGVTQTPKHLITATGQRVTLRCSPRSGDLSVYWYQQSLDQGLQFLIQYYNGEERAKGNILERFSAQQFPDLHSELNLSSLELGDSALYFCASSLGATDTQYFGPGTRLTVL.